Included here is one T cell receptor beta chain sequence, with context. Its matching antigen is unknown. The CDR3 spans 15 residues. Trimming at V came to 5 bases and at J to 6 bases, leaving 6 bases not matched to a gene. Looked up from germline, CDR1 is PRHDT and CDR2 is FYEKMQ (reference sequence). The sample comes from a study of cytomegalovirus exposure and HLA in healthy donors. Findings and limits, study-wide: In a later analysis, an Asian-associated ancestry cluster reportedly showed fewer N-insertions than the roughly 700-donor mean.

PCR was performed using 60 Vbeta and 13 Jbeta primers. Libraries were prepared by immunoSEQ multiplex PCR; TCRdb keeps only in-frame clonotypes and omits some of them. This sample has about 220,000 clones, with about 75% found just once. Sequencing was carried out using PBMCs. The chain joins TRBV13 to TRBJ1-6, with 8 bases aligning to TRBD1. This sequence originates from a woman in her twenties or thirties in good health and CMV-seronegative. CDR3 in amino acids: CASSVQGEGNSPLHF. Here the CDR3 DNA reads TGTGCCAGCAGCGTACAGGGGGAAGGTAATTCACCCCTCCACTTT.